Shown below are 14 T cell receptor beta chains from a single sample sequenced in a study of T cell repertoires in cytomegalovirus infection. TCRdb redid the calling of the reads with MiXCR, one entry per CDR3 protein. The sample lists roughly 81,000 distinct CDR3 sequences, around 3.5% occurring once. Specimen: PBMCs. These TCRs come from a human donor in good health (CMV status not recorded). Some clones in this sample may be carry-over from other donors' samples.

This clonotype was detected many times. This sequence joins TRBV10-3 and TRBJ2-7; TRBD2 aligns across 14 bases. V trimming: 6 bases; J trimming: 1 base; junction bases outside the gene matches: 26. Germline CDR1 ENHRY, CDR2 SYGVKD. This CDR3 comprises 23 residues. CDR3 region: CAIRAGTGGPGLAGDPQSYEQYF. In nucleotides, the CDR3 is TGTGCCATCAGGGCCGGGACAGGGGGACCGGGACTAGCGGGGGACCCGCAGTCCTACGAGCAGTACTTC.

Ten or more counts support this clonotype. V is TRBV19 and J is TRBJ1-1, with D perhaps TRBD1 (5 bases). CDR3 size: 14 residues. Trimming cost V 7 bases and J 6 bases, with 18 bases left between them. In germline, CDR1 is LNHDA, CDR2 SQIVND (reference sequence). CDR3 region: CASTLSAGFSEAFF. CDR3 nucleotides: TGTGCCAGTACCTTATCAGCAGGGTTTTCTGAAGCTTTCTTT.

This clonotype was observed many times. This chain connects TRBV28 to TRBJ1-3; no firm D call. CDR3 length: 14 residues. From germline, CDR1 is MDHEN and CDR2 SYDVKM. Trimming stripped 2 bases from V and 0 bases from J, with 5 bases between. Here the CDR3 DNA reads TGTGCCAGCAGTTTACAGAGCTCTGGAAACACCATATATTTT. Amino acids: CASSLQSSGNTIYF.

This clonotype was observed many times. The chain links TRBV7-8 to TRBJ1-1; no clear D gene. Trimming stripped 4 bases from V and 3 bases from J, with 21 bases between. Per germline, CDR1 SGHVS and CDR2 FQNEAQ. This CDR3 spans 17 amino acids. The DNA for the CDR3 is TGTGCCAGCAGCTCCCGTCGCTCGATGGTGTTGGACACTGAAGCTTTCTTT. This codes for CASSSRRSMVLDTEAFF.

Ten or more counts support this clonotype. The V call is TRBV5-4, the J call TRBJ2-1; possibly TRBD2 for D (5 bases). The CDR3 consists of 12 residues. CDR1 is SGHNT and CDR2 is YYREEE in the germline V gene (reference sequence). V was clipped by 4 bases and J by 3 bases, with 5 bases between them. CDR3 DNA sequence: TGTGCCAGCAGCCGGGACTACAATGAGCAGTTCTTC. Protein: CASSRDYNEQFF.

This clonotype was seen at least ten times. The gene calls are TRBV7-2 and TRBJ2-3; 10 nucleotides line up with TRBD2. The ends lost 3 bases at V and 1 base at J; junction bases unmatched: 4. Germline V CDR1 and CDR2: SGHTA, FQGNSA. This CDR3 spans 16 amino acids. CDR3 nucleotide sequence: TGTGCCAGCAGCTTTTTCAGCGGGAGGGGCACAGATACGCAGTATTTT. Translation: CASSFFSGRGTDTQYF.

This clonotype has ten or more counts. The chain recombines TRBV28 with TRBJ1-2; D remains unclear. The CDR3 has 12 amino acids. V dropped 5 bases and J dropped 0 bases, with 4 bases sitting between them. Germline V CDR1 and CDR2: MDHEN, SYDVKM. This CDR3 is CASSTANYGYTF. CDR3 nucleotide sequence: TGTGCCAGCAGTACAGCTAACTATGGCTACACCTTC.

This clonotype was found many times. The genes are TRBV7-9 and TRBJ2-3; 11 nucleotides align to TRBD2. The CDR3 contains 14 residues. Germline CDR1 and CDR2: SEHNR and FQNEAQ (reference sequence). Trimming cost V 9 bases and J 1 base; bases outside gene matches: 3. CDR3 DNA: TGTGCCAGTAATAGCGGGGGGGGCACAGATACGCAGTATTTT. This translates into CASNSGGGTDTQYF.

Many counts were recorded for this clonotype. The chain recombines TRBV4-2 with TRBJ1-2, with 9 bases lining up with TRBD1. Trimming removed 1 base from V and 7 bases from J; junction bases left unmatched: 10. This CDR3 contains 16 residues. Germline V CDR1 and CDR2: LGHNA, YNFKEQ. For the CDR3, the DNA is TGTGCCAGCAGCCAAGTGTCCTTCGGGACAGGGATTGGCTACACCTTC. It is translated as CASSQVSFGTGIGYTF.

This clonotype was observed many times. V is TRBV7-2 and J is TRBJ2-5; 9 positions match TRBD2. This CDR3 is 15 amino acids long. The V gene's germline CDR1 is SGHTA and CDR2 FQGNSA. Trimming cost V 4 bases and J 4 bases; bases outside gene matches: 7. The CDR3 DNA sequence: TGTGCCAGCAGCTCCCCGGGACTAGCAGGAGAGACCCAGTACTTC. Its translation is CASSSPGLAGETQYF.

This clonotype came up many times. The chain employs TRBV6-2 or TRBV6-3 and TRBJ2-1, with D possibly being TRBD1 (5 bases). This CDR3 has 13 residues. V shed 4 bases and J shed 15 bases, with 19 bases lying between them. Per the germline V gene, CDR1 is MNHEY and CDR2 is SVGEGT. CDR3 nucleotides: TGTGCCAGCAGTTCTCAAGTCGCAGGGCGTCGGTTCTTC. Translated, it gives CASSSQVAGRRFF.

This clonotype was seen at least ten times. The chain combines TRBV10-3 with TRBJ1-5; D call uncertain. CDR1 is ENHRY, CDR2 SYGVKD, per germline. The CDR3 consists of 16 residues. V lost 0 bases to trimming and J lost 7 bases, with 16 bases between them. The CDR3, as DNA: TGTGCCATCAGTGAGTCGTCTATCCGGGTGGAGCAGCCCCAGCATTTT. Translating gives CAISESSIRVEQPQHF.

There are many counts of this clonotype. V usage is TRBV20-1 and J usage is TRBJ1-5, with TRBD1 as a possible D gene (6 bases). CDR1 is DFQATT and CDR2 is SNEGSKA in the germline V gene (reference sequence). Trimming shortened V by 2 bases and J by 2 bases, and 13 bases separated the two germline ends. The CDR3 has 15 amino acids. The CDR3 DNA is TGCAGTGCTAGATTCGCGGGGGCCGGCAATCAGCCCCAGCATTTT. Translated: CSARFAGAGNQPQHF.

This clonotype was found many times. This chain connects TRBV20-1 to TRBJ2-5; D is perhaps TRBD1 or TRBD2 (5 bases each). The ends were cut back, 0 bases at V and 0 bases at J, with 11 bases in the middle. Germline CDR1 and CDR2: DFQATT and SNEGSKA (reference sequence). The CDR3 runs 15 residues. The CDR3 sequence is CSARDGTDHQETQYF. The CDR3 nucleotides are TGCAGTGCTAGAGATGGGACCGACCACCAAGAGACCCAGTACTTC.